This T cell receptor beta chain was captured by sequencing in a study of early T cells in non-severe SARS-CoV-2 infection. This clonotype appeared a few times. TCRdb used MiXCR to reprocess the 5' RACE reads, holding one entry per CDR3 protein. In the table there are tens of thousands of distinct CDR3 sequences, approximately 5.8% of which are singletons. Specimen: whole blood. The TCR originated in an adult who was a healthcare worker with PCR-confirmed SARS-CoV-2 infection or an uninfected control (not recorded which).

CDR3 nucleotide sequence: TGTGCCAGCAGGGGGACCTGGTCGGGTGAGCAGTACTTC. This translates into CASRGTWSGEQYF. The chain uses TRBV2 and TRBJ2-7; D is possibly TRBD1 or TRBD2 (5 bases each). Deletions cut 6 bases from V and 7 bases from J, with 16 bases between. This CDR3 has 13 amino acids. CDR1 is SNHLY, CDR2 FYNNEI, per germline.